This is a list of T cell receptor beta chains from one sample in a study of blood T cell repertoires in COVID-19. Profiled with immunoSEQ multiplex PCR; TCRdb holds only in-frame clones, not every one. This sample carries just over 250,000 clones, 88% of them seen once, and the ten largest clones take 9.5% to 13%. Sequences were obtained from peripheral blood. The receptor set was obtained from a woman in her 70s with COVID-19, enrolled during active disease. CDR3s include the opening cysteine and the closing phenylalanine or tryptophan. A D gene is named only where the DNA matches it firmly. For some rows the clone size is stated as once, few or many, or as a class when expanded; others skip it.

CDR3 protein | CDR3 DNA | D gene | J gene | clone size | CDR3 length | V gene
CASSLLASDTQYF | TGTGCCAGCAGCCTCCTAGCGTCAGATACGCAGTATTTT | - | TRBJ2-3 | - | 13 | TRBV7-2
CASSTEGGKNIQYF | TGTGCCAGTAGTACCGAGGGCGGCAAAAACATTCAGTACTTC | - | TRBJ2-4 | - | 14 | TRBV19
CASSESGVGSTEAFF | TGTGCCAGCAGTGAATCCGGAGTTGGGAGCACTGAAGCTTTCTTT | - | TRBJ1-1 | - | 15 | TRBV2
CASSRLTGSTDTQYF | TGTGCCAGCTCACGACTGACGGGGAGCACAGATACGCAGTATTTT | - | TRBJ2-3 | - | 15 | TRBV18
CASSLRGRYYEQYF | TGCGCCAGCAGCCTCCGCGGGAGGTACTACGAGCAGTACTTC | TRBD2 | TRBJ2-7 | - | 14 | TRBV5-1
CASRTSGLYNEQFF | TGTGCCAGTAGGACTAGCGGGCTCTACAATGAGCAGTTCTTC | TRBD2 | TRBJ2-1 | - | 14 | TRBV19
CASSVGTGGYYEQFF | TGTGCCAGCAGCGTAGGAACAGGGGGCTACTATGAGCAGTTCTTC | TRBD1 | TRBJ2-1 | - | 15 | TRBV9
CASSYGRVTTF | TGTGCCAGCAGTTACGGCAGGGTGACCACCTTC | - | TRBJ1-2 | - | 11 | TRBV6-5
CASSSGRYGETQYF | TGTGCCAGCAGCTCCGGGAGATATGGGGAGACCCAGTACTTC | - | TRBJ2-5 | - | 14 | TRBV13
CASSLGLESTSQYF | TGTGCCAGCAGCTTGGGGCTAGAATCAACATCGCAGTATTTT | - | TRBJ2-3 | - | 14 | TRBV5-4
CASSEPLTEAFF | TGTGCCAGCAGTGAACCCCTGACTGAAGCTTTCTTT | - | TRBJ1-1 | - | 12 | TRBV6-1
CASSDRGYEQYF | TGTGCCAGCAGTGACAGGGGTTACGAGCAGTACTTC | TRBD1 | TRBJ2-7 | - | 12 | TRBV27
CASSLAGPINNEQFF | TGTGCCAGCAGTTTGGCGGGCCCCATAAACAATGAGCAGTTCTTC | - | TRBJ2-1 | - | 15 | TRBV27
CASSLYGTGKYEQYF | TGCGCCAGCAGCTTGTACGGGACAGGGAAGTACGAGCAGTACTTC | TRBD1 | TRBJ2-7 | once | 15 | TRBV5-1
CASSPGTSGIYEQYF | TGTGCCAGCAGCCCCGGGACTAGCGGGATCTACGAGCAGTACTTC | TRBD2 | TRBJ2-7 | - | 15 | TRBV7-3
CASSPPGRGNTGELFF | TGTGCCAGCTCACCACCGGGGAGGGGCAACACCGGGGAGCTGTTTTTT | TRBD2 | TRBJ2-2 | - | 16 | TRBV18
CASSPPSSKNIQYF | TGTGCCAGCTCACCACCGTCCAGTAAAAACATTCAGTACTTC | - | TRBJ2-4 | - | 14 | TRBV18
CASSSYRREVLLGGYTF | TGTGCCAGCAGCAGTTATCGCAGGGAGGTGCTTTTGGGAGGCTACACCTTC | - | TRBJ1-2 | few | 17 | TRBV28
CATSDFARATGELFF | TGTGCCACCAGTGATTTTGCCAGGGCCACCGGGGAGCTGTTTTTT | - | TRBJ2-2 | - | 15 | TRBV24-1
CAWSVIGQGIMNTEAFF | TGTGCCTGGAGTGTAATAGGACAGGGGATTATGAACACTGAAGCTTTCTTT | TRBD1 | TRBJ1-1 | - | 17 | TRBV30
CASTPRGGRTEAFF | TGTGCCAGCACCCCGCGGGGAGGGCGAACTGAAGCTTTCTTT | - | TRBJ1-1 | - | 14 | TRBV11-2
CASEKGGDNQPQHF | TGTGCCAGCGAGAAAGGGGGCGACAATCAGCCCCAGCATTTT | TRBD1 | TRBJ1-5 | - | 14 | TRBV19
CASSSTGFNTEAFF | TGTGCCAGTAGTTCGACAGGGTTCAACACTGAAGCTTTCTTT | TRBD1 | TRBJ1-1 | - | 14 | TRBV19
CASSFGLAQETQYF | TGCGCCAGCAGCTTCGGACTAGCCCAAGAGACCCAGTACTTC | TRBD2 | TRBJ2-5 | - | 14 | TRBV5-1
CAWTSGRRDTQYF | TGTGCCTGGACTAGCGGGAGGAGGGATACGCAGTATTTT | TRBD2 | TRBJ2-3 | - | 13 | TRBV30
CASSYEGQGLHEQYF | TGTGCCAGCAGTTATGAAGGACAGGGTCTTCACGAGCAGTACTTC | TRBD1 | TRBJ2-7 | once | 15 | TRBV6-2/TRBV6-3
CASSPGTGLNEQFF | TGTGCCAGCTCACCGGGGACAGGGCTCAATGAGCAGTTCTTC | TRBD1 | TRBJ2-1 | - | 14 | TRBV18
CASSTSGRAETQYF | TGTGCCAGTAGTACTAGCGGGAGAGCAGAGACCCAGTACTTC | TRBD2 | TRBJ2-5 | - | 14 | TRBV19
CASSLSGGGREQYF | TGTGCCAGCAGCCTTAGCGGGGGCGGAAGGGAGCAGTACTTC | TRBD2 | TRBJ2-7 | once | 14 | TRBV2
CASSLRVPGNNSPLHF | TGTGCCAGCTCTTTGCGGGTCCCCGGGAATAATTCACCCCTCCACTTT | - | TRBJ1-6 | - | 16 | TRBV2
CASSEKVGQAFGYEQFF | TGTGCCAGCAGTGAAAAGGTGGGACAGGCGTTTGGTTATGAGCAGTTCTTC | TRBD1 | TRBJ2-1 | - | 17 | TRBV6-1
CASSSSGRAAGELFF | TGTGCCAGTAGTTCTAGCGGGAGGGCCGCCGGGGAGCTGTTTTTT | TRBD2 | TRBJ2-2 | - | 15 | TRBV19
CASSQDSGNLGEQFF | TGCGCCAGCAGCCAAGATAGCGGGAACCTTGGTGAGCAGTTCTTC | TRBD2 | TRBJ2-1 | - | 15 | TRBV4-3
CAISESGGNNQPQHF | TGTGCCATCAGTGAGTCGGGGGGGAACAATCAGCCCCAGCATTTT | - | TRBJ1-5 | - | 15 | TRBV10-3
CASRGTGAFF | TGTGCCAGCAGGGGGACAGGGGCTTTCTTT | TRBD1 | TRBJ1-1 | - | 10 | TRBV28
CASSSQQGITEAFF | TGTGCCAGCAGCTCTCAACAGGGAATCACTGAAGCTTTCTTT | - | TRBJ1-1 | - | 14 | TRBV7-3
CASSWGRAGDRNEQFF | TGTGCCAGCAGCTGGGGGCGAGCGGGAGATAGGAATGAGCAGTTCTTC | - | TRBJ2-1 | - | 16 | TRBV21-1
CATSQGNIQYF | TGTGCCACCAGTCAGGGGAACATTCAGTACTTC | - | TRBJ2-4 | - | 11 | TRBV24-1
CASSATPSRNEQFF | TGTGCCAGCAGCGCCACCCCAAGCCGCAATGAGCAGTTCTTC | - | TRBJ2-1 | - | 14 | TRBV9
CASSISPSEAFF | TGTGCCAGCAGCATATCGCCTTCGGAGGCTTTCTTT | - | TRBJ1-1 | once | 12 | TRBV7-2
CASSLSQGNTEAFF | TGTGCCAGCAGTTTATCCCAGGGGAACACTGAAGCTTTCTTT | - | TRBJ1-1 | - | 14 | TRBV27
CASRPASETNGYTF | TGTGCCAGCAGACCCGCCTCCGAGACAAATGGCTACACCTTC | - | TRBJ1-2 | - | 14 | TRBV25-1
CASRQTGGFDYGYTF | TGTGCCAGCAGGCAGACAGGGGGCTTTGACTATGGCTACACCTTC | TRBD1 | TRBJ1-2 | - | 15 | TRBV7-3
CARGSSGNTIYF | TGTGCCAGAGGGAGCTCTGGAAACACCATATATTTT | - | TRBJ1-3 | - | 12 | TRBV7-9
CASSPYPVNLSYEQYF | TGTGCCAGCAGCCCCTACCCTGTGAACCTTTCCTACGAGCAGTACTTC | - | TRBJ2-7 | - | 16 | TRBV7-3
CASRVGPSYEQYF | TGCGCCAGTAGGGTGGGGCCTTCCTACGAGCAGTACTTC | - | TRBJ2-7 | - | 13 | TRBV5-1
CATSRRTGSFSDTQYF | TGTGCCACCAGCCGTAGGACAGGGTCTTTTTCAGATACGCAGTATTTT | TRBD1 | TRBJ2-3 | - | 16 | TRBV15
CASSEIGSGTDTQYF | TGTGCCAGCAGCGAAATAGGTAGCGGCACAGATACGCAGTATTTT | - | TRBJ2-3 | - | 15 | TRBV9
CASRLGGGRETQYF | TGTGCCAGCAGACTGGGGGGAGGTCGGGAGACCCAGTACTTC | - | TRBJ2-5 | - | 14 | TRBV5-4
CASSLMISGELFF | TGCGCCAGCAGCTTGATGATTAGCGGGGAGCTGTTTTTT | - | TRBJ2-2 | - | 13 | TRBV5-1
CASSQGGRVLFNQQYF | TGTGCCAGCTCACAGGGAGGTCGGGTGTTGTTTAATCAGCAGTACTTC | - | TRBJ2-7 | - | 16 | TRBV18
CASSLTRAVGEQFF | TGTGCCAGCAGTCTCACTAGAGCGGTCGGTGAGCAGTTCTTC | - | TRBJ2-1 | - | 14 | TRBV27
CASSLDIQINYGYTF | TGTGCCAGCAGCTTAGATATACAAATTAACTATGGCTACACCTTC | - | TRBJ1-2 | - | 15 | TRBV11-3
CASSQALGGRAYNEQFF | TGTGCCAGCAGCCAGGCCCTGGGCGGGAGGGCCTACAATGAGCAGTTCTTC | TRBD2 | TRBJ2-1 | - | 17 | TRBV3-1/TRBV3-2